The clone carrying this TCR beta chain has only one observation. No antigen is known for it. This entry comes from a study of cytomegalovirus exposure and HLA in healthy donors. Study results and limitations: Several V segments, TRBV6-2 and TRBV6-3 among them, could not be told apart and were dropped. According to an earlier analysis, most TCR beta V segments yielded productive rearrangements about 90% or about 30% of the time.

Healthy bone marrow donors made up the donors. The PCR had 60 Vbeta and 13 Jbeta primers. Some clones are missing from TCRdb's copy, which holds only in-frame ones; the method was immunoSEQ multiplex PCR. The sample carries roughly 180,000 clones, around 78% recorded once. V gave up 0 bases and J gave up 0 bases, with 18 bases separating them. There are 19 residues in the CDR3. In germline, CDR1 is MGHRA, CDR2 YSYEKL. This rearrangement joins TRBV4-1 to TRBJ1-5, with D possibly being TRBD1 (6 bases). The TCR was taken from a female donor in good health and CMV-seronegative. Sequenced input: PBMCs. CDR3 region: CASSQERDIGAYSNQPQHF. The CDR3 coding sequence is TGCGCCAGCAGCCAAGAACGGGACATCGGGGCATATAGCAATCAGCCCCAGCATTTT.